Each of the 13 T cell receptor beta chains below was sequenced from the same sample in a study of T cells in Graves' hyperthyroidism and ophthalmopathy. There were TCR beta CDR3 regions amplified from RNA transcripts. Carried out on the TCR CDR3, a first-round RT-PCR used the HTBI primer set. In TCRdb, the multiplex PCR reads were re-called with MiXCR into one record per CDR3 protein. Of roughly 700,000 distinct CDR3 sequences in the sample, 17% were seen once. The specimen was blood. These receptors were collected from a man aged 50 or older with Graves' hyperthyroidism.

This clonotype came up a few times. A read error may be the cause here, since a much bigger clone is one base away. The chain uses TRBV2 and TRBJ1-5, with TRBD1 matching 8 bases. Trimming cost V 0 bases and J 7 bases; bases outside gene matches: 5. The CDR3 length is 15 residues. CDR1 SNHLY and CDR2 FYNNEI come from the germline V gene. The DNA for the CDR3 is TGTGCCAGCAGTGAAGCAGGGGACAGGCGCCAGCCCCAGCATTTT. It is translated as CASSEAGDRRQPQHF.

This clonotype was counted many times. This sequence joins TRBV10-3 and TRBJ2-5; TRBD1 aligns across 8 bases. The J segment lost 4 bases and the V segment lost 0 bases, leaving 4 bases of the junction unmatched. This CDR3 contains 15 residues. Germline values: CDR1 ENHRY, CDR2 SYGVKD. Written as DNA, the CDR3 is TGTGCCATCAGTGAGTCGGACAGGGTTGGAGAGACCCAGTACTTC. The encoded protein is CAISESDRVGETQYF.

The chain is built from TRBV6-1 and TRBJ2-7; TRBD1 matches 8 bases. V trimming: 6 bases; J trimming: 2 bases; junction bases outside the gene matches: 9. The CDR3 is 15 residues long. Germline V gene lookup returns CDR1 MNHNS and CDR2 SASEGT. CDR3 sequence reads: CASRRQGASAYEQYF. The CDR3 DNA reads as TGTGCCAGCAGACGTCAGGGGGCAAGTGCCTACGAGCAGTACTTC.

The chain recombines TRBV7-6 with TRBJ1-5; weak D call: TRBD1 (5 bases). V was pared by 3 bases and J by 1 base, with 10 bases between. The CDR3 has 15 amino acids. Germline loops: CDR1 SGHVS, CDR2 FNYEAQ. CDR3 residues: CASSFSGASNQPQHF. The CDR3 DNA reads TGTGCCAGCAGCTTCTCCGGGGCGAGCAATCAGCCCCAGCATTTT.

This clonotype has a handful of counts. The J gene is TRBJ2-7, the V gene TRBV28, with 13 bases lining up with TRBD2. The CDR3 has 15 residues. V lost 7 bases, J lost 2 bases, and 5 bases stayed unmatched. Per the germline V gene, CDR1 is MDHEN and CDR2 is SYDVKM. The CDR3 sequence: CASMGGTSGTYEQYF. CDR3 sequence (DNA): TGTGCCAGCATGGGGGGGACTAGCGGGACCTACGAGCAGTACTTC.

The chain is built from TRBV9 and TRBJ1-3, with D perhaps matching TRBD1 (6 bases). Germline values: CDR1 SGDLS, CDR2 YYNGEE. V lost 4 bases to trimming and J lost 0 bases, with 17 bases between them. The CDR3 totals 17 residues. The CDR3 sequence: CASSLDGQSLSGNTIYF. The CDR3 DNA reads TGTGCCAGCAGCTTGGACGGACAGTCCCTCTCTGGAAACACCATATATTTT.

V usage is TRBV28 and J usage is TRBJ1-6; TRBD1 matches at 8 bases. V dropped 6 bases and J dropped 7; count of bases not matched to a gene: 8. The CDR3 runs to 15 residues. Germline CDR1 MDHEN, CDR2 SYDVKM. The CDR3: CASSTPTGENSPLHF. CDR3 coding DNA: TGTGCCAGCAGCACACCGACAGGGGAGAATTCACCCCTCCACTTT.

There are many counts of this clonotype. The chain is built from TRBV19 and TRBJ2-1; 7 bases fit TRBD2. In germline, CDR1 is LNHDA, CDR2 SQIVND (reference sequence). V dropped 3 bases and J dropped 4; count of bases not matched to a gene: 12. The CDR3 contains 17 residues. CDR3 region: CASSIPNRLALYNEQFF. In DNA, the CDR3 is TGTGCCAGTAGTATCCCGAATCGACTAGCACTTTACAATGAGCAGTTCTTC.

On this clonotype: Being one base from a much bigger clone, this may be a read error. The chain joins TRBV12-3 or TRBV12-4 to TRBJ1-1; D unclear. Trimming cost V 5 bases and J 10 bases, with 17 bases left between them. The CDR3 runs to 13 residues. Here the CDR3 reads CASSVNQEPVAFF. In DNA form, the CDR3 reads TGTGCCAGCAGTGTTAACCAGGAACCTGTAGCTTTCTTT.

This clonotype was detected many times. The V gene is TRBV2, the J gene TRBJ1-2, with D unclear. The CDR3 sequence is 11 residues long. Germline lookup yields CDR1 SNHLY and CDR2 FYNNEI. V gave up 6 bases and J gave up 8 bases, with 10 bases separating them. The CDR3 DNA is TGTGCCAGCAGCGACACGGACGGCTACACCTTC. Amino acids: CASSDTDGYTF.

This clonotype showed up just a few times. The rearrangement uses TRBV10-2 and TRBJ2-2, with 8 bases that match TRBD1. J was trimmed by 6 bases and V by 9 bases; bases with no gene match: 9. CDR1 is WSHSY, CDR2 SAAADI, per germline. CDR3 length: 14 amino acids. The CDR3 loop reads CASHGQGSAGELFF. CDR3 coding DNA: TGCGCCAGTCACGGACAGGGAAGTGCCGGGGAGCTGTTTTTT.

This clonotype was counted many times. The CDR3, as DNA: TGTGCCAGTAGCCTTCCGGGGCCCACAGCTTTCTTT. Translation: CASSLPGPTAFF. The V gene is TRBV19, the J gene TRBJ1-1; D is possibly TRBD1 (5 bases). CDR1 and CDR2 from the germline V gene are LNHDA and SQIVND (reference sequence). There are 12 residues in the CDR3. Deletions cut 6 bases from V and 10 bases from J, with 15 bases between.

A remark on this clonotype: Given a much more abundant clone one base away, this may be a read error. The V and J genes are TRBV12-3 or TRBV12-4 and TRBJ2-1, with D hard to call. Trimming shortened V by 6 bases and J by 6 bases, and 12 bases separated the two germline ends. The CDR3 contains 13 residues. The CDR3 DNA reads as TGTGCCAGCAGCCCCGTTAGGAGCAATGAGCAGTTCTTC. The encoded protein is CASSPVRSNEQFF.